These 11 T cell receptor beta chains were sequenced from one sample in a study of OX40 agonist ivuxolimab in advanced cancers. Sequencing used immunoSEQ multiplex PCR; TCRdb keeps in-frame clones, though not all of them. The top ten clones hold more than 0.9% of a sample with approximately 130,000 clones, 85% to 95% of them seen once. The specimen comprised CD4+ or CD8+ T cells sorted from blood, sampled in a trial of the OX40 agonist ivuxolimab. Receptor source: an adult with an advanced solid tumor such as melanoma, head and neck, liver or kidney cancer.

This chain uses TRBV9 with TRBJ2-3; 7 bases align to TRBD2. Germline loops: CDR1 SGDLS, CDR2 YYNGEE. After removal of 1 base from V and 0 bases from J, the junction contained 2 bases not matched to a gene. The CDR3 extends over 15 amino acids. The CDR3 bases are TGTGCCAGCAGCGTATCTAGCGGAAGCACAGATACGCAGTATTTT. Protein: CASSVSSGSTDTQYF.

The rearrangement uses TRBV19 and TRBJ1-1; 9 bases agree with TRBD1. The V and J ends lost 5 bases and 6 bases, in that order; junction bases with no gene match: 7. Germline loops: CDR1 LNHDA, CDR2 SQIVND (reference sequence). The CDR3 runs 14 residues. CDR3 nucleotides: TGTGCCAGTAGTGAGACAGGGGGGTTTTCTGAAGCTTTCTTT. Protein product: CASSETGGFSEAFF.

The gene calls are TRBV6-5 and TRBJ2-7; TRBD2 matches at 8 bases. This CDR3 contains 14 residues. The V gene end was trimmed by 7 bases and the J gene end by 3 bases; junction bases not matched to a gene: 8. Germline CDR1 MNHEY, CDR2 SVGAGI. CDR3 sequence: CASTTGGRNYEQYF. The DNA of the CDR3 is TGTGCCAGCACCACGGGCGGGAGGAACTACGAGCAGTACTTC.

The DNA for the CDR3 is TGTGCCAGCAGTTACCAGCCTACTGACTATGGCTACACCTTC. Its translation: CASSYQPTDYGYTF. The J gene is TRBJ1-2, the V gene TRBV6-6, with D unclear. The V gene lost 2 bases and the J gene lost 3 bases, with 10 bases spanning the gap. The germline CDR1 and CDR2 sequences are MNHNY and SVGAGI (reference sequence). The CDR3 loop spans 14 amino acids.

The gene calls are TRBV7-2 and TRBJ1-2, with 8 bases identical to TRBD1. CDR1 is SGHTA, CDR2 FQGNSA, per germline. V trimming: 4 bases; J trimming: 7 bases; junction bases outside the gene matches: 5. This CDR3 is 13 amino acids long. For the CDR3, the DNA is TGTGCCAGCAGCTACGACAGGGGAAGTGGCTACACCTTC. Its translation: CASSYDRGSGYTF.

There are a few counts of this clone. The chain couples TRBV29-1 to TRBJ1-5; maybe TRBD1 (5 bases). This CDR3 has 12 residues. Looked up from germline, CDR1 is SQVTM and CDR2 is ANQGSEA. V lost 6 bases and J 3 bases, leaving 9 bases between the germline ends. CDR3 sequence (DNA): TGCAGCGTCGAACAGGACAATCAGCCCCAGCATTTT. Protein: CSVEQDNQPQHF.

The chain recombines TRBV28 with TRBJ1-3; D gene unclear. Germline CDR1 and CDR2: MDHEN and SYDVKM. The V and J ends lost 3 bases and 0 bases respectively, with 18 bases between them. CDR3 length: 18 amino acids. The CDR3 sequence: CASSFFTPPVNSGNTIYF. Here the CDR3 DNA reads TGTGCCAGCAGTTTTTTCACCCCCCCTGTAAACTCTGGAAACACCATATATTTT.

This clone was seen a single time. The V call is TRBV7-2, the J call TRBJ2-7; TRBD1 or TRBD2 may be the D gene (5 bases each). The CDR3 totals 16 residues. Germline loops: CDR1 SGHTA, CDR2 FQGNSA. V dropped 4 bases and J dropped 0 bases, with 16 bases sitting between them. The CDR3 DNA follows: TGTGCCAGCAGCTCTCGGGGCGGGCGGAGCTCCTACGAGCAGTACTTC. It translates to CASSSRGGRSSYEQYF. The full variable domain, with the rest looked up from reference TRBV7-2 and TRBJ2-7, is GAGVSQSPSNKVTEKGKDVELRCDPISGHTALYWYRQSLGQGLEFLIYFQGNSAPDKSGLPSDRFSAERTGGSVSTLTIQRTQQEDSAVYLCASSSRGGRSSYEQYFGPGTRLTVT.

This clone was observed a single time. The V gene is TRBV5-4, the J gene TRBJ2-3; D is possibly TRBD2 (6 bases). Germline V gives CDR1 SGHNT, CDR2 YYREEE (reference sequence). The CDR3 covers 14 residues. Trimming shortened V by 0 bases and J by 6 bases, and 11 bases separated the two germline ends. The CDR3 here is CASSLGGVLDTQYF. As DNA, the CDR3 is TGTGCCAGCAGCTTGGGCGGGGTTCTGGATACGCAGTATTTT.

About this clone: The sample contains more than one DNA sequence encoding this CDR3. This chain links TRBV7-9 with TRBJ1-2; the D gene is possibly TRBD1 (5 bases). The CDR3 length is 13 residues. The V gene's germline CDR1 is SEHNR and CDR2 FQNEAQ (reference sequence). Trimming stripped 2 bases from V and 8 bases from J, with 12 bases between. This chain's CDR3 is CASSLQGAGGYTF. The CDR3, as DNA: TGTGCCAGCAGCTTACAAGGGGCTGGGGGCTACACCTTC. The full variable domain, completed using reference TRBV7-9 and TRBJ1-2, is DTGVSQNPRHKITKRGQNVTFRCDPISEHNRLYWYRQTLGQGPEFLTYFQNEAQLEKSRLLSDRFSAERPKGSFSTLEIQRTEQGDSAMYLCASSLQGAGGYTFGSGTRLTVV.

The chain carries TRBV10-3 and TRBJ2-5; 10 positions match TRBD1. CDR3 size: 15 residues. V dropped 7 bases and J dropped 5; count of bases not matched to a gene: 10. The V gene's germline CDR1 is ENHRY and CDR2 SYGVKD. The CDR3 region is CAINPGQGPTETQYF. DNA of the CDR3: TGTGCCATCAATCCGGGACAGGGGCCCACGGAGACCCAGTACTTC.